One and the same sample provided the 15 T cell receptor beta chains below, sequenced in a study of cytotoxic CD8 clonotypes in ibrutinib-treated CLL. Clones were read by immunoSEQ multiplex PCR, and TCRdb kept only the in-frame ones, dropping some. The sample includes about 140,000 clones, around three quarters seen only once; the top ten take around 30%. The sample here was PBMCs, taken after 12 months of ibrutinib treatment. The receptors shown here come from a human donor with chronic lymphocytic leukemia.

This clone has at least ten counts. The CDR3 DNA is TGTGCCTGCTCAACGGACAGGGGGCTCGAGCAGTACTTC. Amino acid sequence: CACSTDRGLEQYF. The chain employs TRBV30 and TRBJ2-7, with 11 bases that match TRBD1. Germline V gene lookup returns CDR1 GTSNPN and CDR2 SVGIG (reference sequence). The V segment lost 6 bases and the J segment 6 bases; nucleotides outside the gene matches: 7. This CDR3 region has 13 residues.

V is TRBV10-3 and J is TRBJ1-1, with no clear D. Germline CDR1 is ENHRY and CDR2 is SYGVKD. The ends were cut back, 0 bases at V and 1 base at J, with 9 bases in the middle. The CDR3 contains 15 residues. CDR3 bases: TGTGCCATCAGTGAGTCCGGGGAACCGAACACTGAAGCTTTCTTT. Residues: CAISESGEPNTEAFF.

J is TRBJ2-7 and V is TRBV5-4; tentatively, D is TRBD2 (5 bases). Germline CDR1 reads SGHNT; CDR2 reads YYREEE (reference sequence). CDR3 length equals 14 residues. V was trimmed by 0 bases and J by 3 bases, leaving 10 bases between them. Here the CDR3 reads CASSLGRVGYEQYF. The DNA of the CDR3 is TGTGCCAGCAGCTTGGGGCGGGTGGGCTACGAGCAGTACTTC.

This rearrangement joins TRBV7-8 to TRBJ1-5; D remains unclear. The CDR3 extends over 15 amino acids. Germline V gives CDR1 SGHVS, CDR2 FQNEAQ. V lost 1 base to trimming and J lost 5 bases, with 12 bases between them. CDR3 sequence reads: CASSLEVSQDQPQHF. The CDR3 nucleotides are TGTGCCAGCAGCTTAGAGGTATCCCAAGATCAGCCCCAGCATTTT.

V gene TRBV7-2 combines with J gene TRBJ2-5; weak D call: TRBD2 (6 bases). Trimming shortened V by 1 base and J by 5 bases, and 11 bases separated the two germline ends. The germline V gene encodes CDR1 SGHTA and CDR2 FQGNSA. This CDR3 comprises 14 residues. The CDR3 loop is CASSLVSSEETQYF. Here the CDR3 DNA reads TGTGCCAGCAGCTTAGTTTCTAGCGAGGAGACCCAGTACTTC.

The gene calls are TRBV5-6 and TRBJ2-7; possibly TRBD2 for D (6 bases). CDR3 length equals 14 residues. Germline-derived CDR1 and CDR2 are SGHDT and YYEEEE. V was cut by 2 bases and J by 2 bases, with 11 bases left in between. The CDR3 nucleotides are TGTGCCAGCAGCTTCCCGGGGGTCACCTACGAGCAGTACTTC. Residues: CASSFPGVTYEQYF.

The CDR3 DNA sequence: TGTGCCAGCAGCTCTTTCGCCAATCAGCCCCAGCATTTT. Translating gives CASSSFANQPQHF. This sequence joins TRBV7-2 and TRBJ1-5; D ambiguous. There are 13 residues in the CDR3. Germline loops: CDR1 SGHTA, CDR2 FQGNSA. V lost 4 bases, J lost 3 bases, and 7 bases lay in between.

J is TRBJ2-2 and V is TRBV5-1; the D gene is possibly TRBD2 (6 bases). Per germline, CDR1 SGHRS and CDR2 YFSETQ. V lost 4 bases to trimming and J lost 0 bases, with 13 bases between them. This CDR3 spans 16 amino acids. CDR3 coding DNA: TGCGCCAGCAGCACGGACGGGGGTTCGAACACCGGGGAGCTGTTTTTT. Translation gives CASSTDGGSNTGELFF.

V usage is TRBV9 and J usage is TRBJ1-6, with D perhaps matching TRBD1 (5 bases). From germline, CDR1 is SGDLS and CDR2 YYNGEE. V lost 0 bases and J 0 bases, leaving 16 bases between the germline ends. This CDR3 has 19 residues. CDR3 amino acids: CASSVEPMTESSYNSPLHF. In nucleotides, the CDR3 is TGTGCCAGCAGCGTAGAACCTATGACAGAGAGCTCCTATAATTCACCCCTCCACTTT.

The chain is built from TRBV2 and TRBJ2-2; D not resolved. Germline-derived CDR1 and CDR2 are SNHLY and FYNNEI. This CDR3 has 13 amino acids. V lost 5 bases and J 3 bases, leaving 7 bases between the germline ends. The CDR3 loop reads CASSLSYTGELFF. The CDR3 DNA is TGTGCCAGCAGTTTGAGCTACACCGGGGAGCTGTTTTTT.

In regard to this clone: Other nucleotide sequences from this sample produce the same CDR3. V and J are TRBV5-8 and TRBJ2-4; D is perhaps TRBD2 (7 bases). This CDR3 is built from 17 residues. Germline assignment: CDR1 SGHTS and CDR2 YDEGEE. V was cut by 4 bases and J by 2 bases, with 19 bases left in between. The CDR3 here is CASSPGGRGESKNIQYF. The CDR3 DNA reads as TGTGCCAGCAGCCCGGGGGGCCGAGGGGAATCCAAAAACATTCAGTACTTC.

The rearrangement uses TRBV28 and TRBJ2-1; the match to TRBD1 covers 9 bases. Germline V gene data show CDR1 as MDHEN and CDR2 as SYDVKM. V lost 4 bases to trimming and J lost 3 bases; unmatched junction nucleotides: 10. The CDR3 is 17 residues long. CDR3 region: CASSSRDRVRGYNEQFF. CDR3 DNA sequence: TGTGCCAGCAGTTCCCGGGACAGGGTACGGGGCTACAATGAGCAGTTCTTC.

The J gene is TRBJ1-3, the V gene TRBV5-1, with TRBD1 matching 7 bases. Trimming removed 4 bases from V and 2 bases from J; junction bases left unmatched: 6. The germline gives CDR1 SGHRS, CDR2 YFSETQ. The CDR3 has 15 amino acids. DNA for the CDR3: TGCGCCAGCAGCGCGACAGGGAGTACTGGAAACACCATATATTTT. This translates into CASSATGSTGNTIYF.

A remark on this clone: Mismatch with germline at one junction end may stem from a read error. The rearrangement uses TRBV7-7 and TRBJ2-7; D gene unclear. The CDR3 totals 13 residues. Germline CDR1 reads SSHAT; CDR2 reads FNYEAQ (reference sequence). CDR3 sequence reads: CASSPNYDYEQYF. For the CDR3, the DNA is TGTGCTAGCAGCCCAAATTACGACTACGAGCAGTACTTC.

This clone was counted once. The chain has TRBV7-2 and TRBJ1-2, with 8 bases lining up with TRBD1. Per germline, CDR1 SGHTA and CDR2 FQGNSA. This CDR3 region has 14 residues. V trimming: 5 bases; J trimming: 4 bases; junction bases outside the gene matches: 6. The CDR3 DNA follows: TGTGCCAGCAGCCCCGGGACAGGACTCTATGGCTACACCTTC. Translation: CASSPGTGLYGYTF.